One and the same sample provided the 6 T cell receptor beta chains below, sequenced in a study of T cells in women clearing cervical HPV infection. Some clones are missing from TCRdb's copy, which holds only in-frame ones; the method was immunoSEQ multiplex PCR. The sample table includes roughly 25,000 clones. Sequencing was performed on blood buffy coat. The receptor source for this set is a woman aged 18 to 75 with a cervical HPV16 infection that either progressed to CIN3+ or cleared (not recorded which).

With respect to this clone: The read falls 3 residues short of the CDR3 end, and the missing part is taken from the germline J gene. The rearrangement links TRBV7-6 to TRBJ1-2; a weak D match, TRBD1 (5 bases). This CDR3 comprises 15 residues. Germline V gene sequence: CDR1 SGHVS, CDR2 FNYEAQ. The CDR3 loop is CASTYGRGYTDTYTF. Incomplete CDR3 DNA: TGTGCCAGCACCTATGGGCGGGGCTACACAGATACC.

Remarks on this clone: The sequence runs out 3 residues before the end of the CDR3; the remainder is reconstructed from the germline J gene. The chain employs TRBV5-1 and TRBJ2-2; no definite D call. The CDR3 sequence is 14 residues long. V was clipped by 4 bases and J by 3 bases, with 10 bases between them. Per germline, CDR1 SGHRS and CDR2 YFSETQ. CDR3 residues: CASSVTQYTGELFF. The CDR3 bases that were read are TGCGCCAGCAGCGTGACACAGTACACCGGGGAG.

As concerns this clone: The read terminates 3 residues ahead of where the CDR3 ends, so the germline J gene completes it. The rearrangement joins TRBV5-6 to TRBJ1-2, with 7 bases matching TRBD1. The V segment lost 4 bases and the J segment 4 bases; nucleotides outside the gene matches: 4. The CDR3 runs to 13 residues. CDR1 and CDR2 (germline): SGHDT, YYEEEE. This chain's CDR3 is CASSRQGPYGYTF. CDR3 DNA, as far as it was read: TGTGCCAGCAGCCGACAGGGCCCCTATGGC. The variable domain in full, completed from reference TRBV5-6 and TRBJ1-2, reads DAGVTQSPTHLIKTRGQQVTLRCSPKSGHDTVSWYQQALGQGPQFIFQYYEEEERQRGNFPDRFSGHQFPNYSSELNVNALLLGDSALYLCASSRQGPYGYTFGSGTRLTVV.

Points on this clone: One junction end does not reproduce the germline sequence, and a read error may be involved. Sequencing ends 3 residues short of the CDR3 end; the germline J gene provides the rest. Other DNA sequences in this specimen translate into the identical CDR3. The chain is built from TRBV13 and TRBJ1-3, with unresolved D. CDR1 is PRHDT and CDR2 is FYEKMQ in the germline V gene (reference sequence). The CDR3 is 18 amino acids. Incomplete CDR3 DNA: TGTGCCAGCAGCTTAGAAGGACCCCGGGGTTCGGCTGGAAACACT. The encoded protein is CASSLEGPRGSAGNT. The CDR3, in full, reads CASSLEGPRGSAGNTIYF. The full variable domain, completed using reference TRBV13 and TRBJ1-3, is AAGVIQSPRHLIKEKRETATLKCYPIPRHDTVYWYQQGPGQDPQFLISFYEKMQSDKGSIPDRFSAQQFSDYHSELNMSSLELGDSALYFCASSLEGPRGSAGNTIYFGEGSWLTVV.

In regard to this clone: The read ends 3 residues before the CDR3 terminus; that terminus is restored from the germline J gene. This chain uses TRBV2 with TRBJ1-5; 7 positions agree with TRBD1. Germline CDR1 reads SNHLY; CDR2 reads FYNNEI. Trimming at V came to 6 bases and at J to 2 bases, leaving 7 bases not matched to a gene. This CDR3 is 15 amino acids long. CDR3 bases read: TGTGCCAGCAGCGGACAGGAGCGGGGCAATCAGCCC. Its translation is CASSGQERGNQP. The entire CDR3 reads CASSGQERGNQPQHF.

Comment on this clone: The read halts 3 residues ahead of the CDR3 end, with the missing end drawn from the germline J gene. The V gene is TRBV2, the J gene TRBJ2-7; 16 bases are a match to TRBD2. V lost 8 bases to trimming and J lost 2 bases; unmatched junction nucleotides: 6. The CDR3 has 16 residues. Germline values: CDR1 SNHLY, CDR2 FYNNEI. CDR3: CASGGTSGRAAYEQYF. The part of the CDR3 DNA that was read is TGTGCCAGCGGTGGGACTAGCGGGAGGGCCGCCTACGAG.